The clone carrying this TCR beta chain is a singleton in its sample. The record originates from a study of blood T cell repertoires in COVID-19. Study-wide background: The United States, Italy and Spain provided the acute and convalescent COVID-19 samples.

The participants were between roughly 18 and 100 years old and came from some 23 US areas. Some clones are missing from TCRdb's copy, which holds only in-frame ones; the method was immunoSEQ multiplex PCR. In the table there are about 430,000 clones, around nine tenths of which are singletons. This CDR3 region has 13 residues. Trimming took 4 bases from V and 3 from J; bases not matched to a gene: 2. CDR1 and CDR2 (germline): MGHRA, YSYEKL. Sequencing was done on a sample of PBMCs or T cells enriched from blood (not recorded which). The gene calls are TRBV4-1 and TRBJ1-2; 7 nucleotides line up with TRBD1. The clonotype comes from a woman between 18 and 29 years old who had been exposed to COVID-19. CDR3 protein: CASSRDSYYGYTF. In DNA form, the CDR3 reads TGCGCCAGCAGCCGGGACAGTTACTATGGCTACACCTTC.